This TCR beta chain is drawn from a study of Ad26.COV2.S vaccination and SARS-CoV-2 variants. The wider study: Doses of Ad26.COV2.S were injected into muscle once or twice, 56 days apart. Notes on the study in general: Comparable non-spike TCR breadth was observed in vaccine and placebo recipients.

Noted treatment: some 20 received Ad26.COV2.S at low or high dose, single or two shots; about 5 received placebo; per-sample allocation not given. After the first vaccine or placebo injection, samples were drawn on day 63. An Ad26 vector expressing Wuhan-strain SARS-CoV-2 spike constituted the vaccine. Profiled with immunoSEQ multiplex PCR; TCRdb holds only in-frame clones, not every one. This table holds 200,000 to 250,000 clones, roughly 90% found once. Comment on this clone: No antigen is known for it.

The germline V gene encodes CDR1 MNHEY and CDR2 SMNVEV (reference sequence). The germline V and J ends were trimmed by 6 bases and 4 bases, with 13 bases remaining between them. This CDR3 region has 13 residues. The receptor was derived from a person aged 18-65 years who received the Ad26.COV2.S COVID-19 vaccine or a placebo. This chain links TRBV27 with TRBJ2-7, with D uncertain. Sequences were derived from peripheral blood, sampled in a trial of Ad26.COV2.S vaccine versus placebo. CDR3 amino acids: CASSSPWGYEQYF. In nucleotides, the CDR3 is TGTGCCAGCAGCTCTCCTTGGGGATACGAGCAGTACTTC.